The 20 T cell receptor beta chains in this list originate from one sample, sequenced in a study of OX40 agonist ivuxolimab in advanced cancers. TCRdb's table, derived via immunoSEQ multiplex PCR, lists solely in-frame clones and lacks some. This sample has 50,000 or so clones; approximately 95% occur once, and the top ten carry around 24%. Sequences were derived from CD4+ or CD8+ T cells sorted from blood, sampled in a trial of the OX40 agonist ivuxolimab. The receptor source for this set is an adult with an advanced solid tumor such as melanoma, head and neck, liver or kidney cancer.

The chain has TRBV6-5 and TRBJ2-1, with a weak D call TRBD2 (6 bases). CDR3 size: 15 residues. V dropped 2 bases and J dropped 9 bases, with 17 bases sitting between them. Germline assignment: CDR1 MNHEY and CDR2 SVGAGI. Here the CDR3 DNA reads TGTGCCAGCAGTTACGGCACGCCGGGAGCGGCTGAGCAGTTCTTC. As protein: CASSYGTPGAAEQFF.

V and J are TRBV5-4 and TRBJ2-7, with D unclear. The CDR3 loop spans 15 amino acids. The germline V and J ends were trimmed by 2 bases and 3 bases, with 15 bases remaining between them. Germline V gene data show CDR1 as SGHNT and CDR2 as YYREEE (reference sequence). The CDR3 is CASSFLRVASYEQYF. CDR3 DNA sequence: TGTGCCAGCAGCTTTCTTAGAGTAGCTAGCTACGAGCAGTACTTC.

The J gene is TRBJ2-7, the V gene TRBV28; 7 bases agree with TRBD2. CDR3 length: 17 amino acids. Germline CDR1 and CDR2: MDHEN and SYDVKM. The V gene end was trimmed by 4 bases and the J gene end by 2 bases; junction bases not matched to a gene: 14. The CDR3 loop reads CASSSGGLKGFPYEQYF. CDR3 DNA: TGTGCCAGCAGTTCCGGGGGACTAAAGGGATTTCCCTACGAGCAGTACTTC.

This sequence joins TRBV28 and TRBJ1-1; D is unresolved. This CDR3 is built from 13 residues. Germline-derived CDR1 and CDR2 are MDHEN and SYDVKM. Trimming stripped 5 bases from V and 1 base from J, with 8 bases between. In DNA form, the CDR3 reads TGTGCCAGCAGTAACAAAGGGAACACTGAAGCTTTCTTT. This gives the protein CASSNKGNTEAFF.

The chain joins TRBV15 to TRBJ2-5; D not certain. Germline V CDR1 and CDR2: LNHNV, YYDKDF (reference sequence). Trimming cost V 0 bases and J 5 bases, with 13 bases left between them. There are 15 residues in the CDR3. CDR3 nucleotides: TGTGCCACCAGCAGAGATTCGGCCGTCGGGGAGACCCAGTACTTC. Translating gives CATSRDSAVGETQYF.

V and J are TRBV28 and TRBJ1-1; 8 bases line up with TRBD1. V lost 7 bases to trimming and J lost 5 bases; unmatched junction nucleotides: 12. CDR1 is MDHEN, CDR2 SYDVKM, per germline. The CDR3 is 15 residues long. CDR3 sequence: CASTITMTGVTEAFF. The CDR3 DNA sequence: TGTGCCAGCACCATAACCATGACAGGGGTGACTGAAGCTTTCTTT. The full variable domain, completed using reference TRBV28 and TRBJ1-1, is DVKVTQSSRYLVKRTGEKVFLECVQDMDHENMFWYRQDPGLGLRLIYFSYDVKMKEKGDIPEGYSVSREKKERFSLILESASTNQTSMYLCASTITMTGVTEAFFGQGTRLTVV.

This clone was observed a few times. The chain employs TRBV5-1 and TRBJ2-5, with 8 bases matching TRBD1. The CDR3 contains 15 residues. The J segment lost 4 bases and the V segment lost 0 bases, leaving 5 bases of the junction unmatched. Germline V lookup: CDR1 SGHRS, CDR2 YFSETQ. The DNA of the CDR3 is TGCGCCAGCAGCTTGGGAGCAGGGACAGGAGAGACCCAGTACTTC. This gives the protein CASSLGAGTGETQYF.

V gene TRBV4-3 combines with J gene TRBJ2-7; 9 bases fit TRBD1. Germline V gives CDR1 LGHNA, CDR2 YSLEER. The V and J ends lost 2 bases and 5 bases, in that order; junction bases with no gene match: 7. The CDR3 contains 15 residues. CDR3 nucleotide sequence: TGCGCCAGCAGCCAAATTGGGACAGGGTCCCACGAGCAGTACTTC. It is translated as CASSQIGTGSHEQYF.

The J gene is TRBJ1-1, the V gene TRBV9; tentative D call: TRBD1 (6 bases). Trimming left V 4 bases short and J 0 bases short, with 16 bases between. Germline values: CDR1 SGDLS, CDR2 YYNGEE. The CDR3 is 16 amino acids. This CDR3 reads CASSPFSRTVNTEAFF. The CDR3 DNA reads as TGTGCCAGCAGCCCTTTCTCCCGGACAGTGAACACTGAAGCTTTCTTT.

The rearrangement uses TRBV10-3 and TRBJ2-1; TRBD2 agrees at 11 bases. V was clipped by 4 bases and J by 8 bases; unmatched bases: 10. The CDR3 totals 16 residues. Germline loops: CDR1 ENHRY, CDR2 SYGVKD. The DNA of the CDR3 is TGTGCCATCAGTGGTGGGACTAGCGGAGGGGGGGATGAGCAGTTCTTC. This encodes CAISGGTSGGGDEQFF.

The CDR3 loop reads CASTQPSGTEQFF. CDR3 in DNA: TGTGCCAGCACCCAGCCTAGCGGGACTGAGCAGTTCTTC. This chain connects TRBV6-5 to TRBJ2-1, with 9 bases matching TRBD2. The CDR3 length is 13 residues. V shed 7 bases, J shed 9 bases, and the junction held 7 bases outside the gene matches. Germline values: CDR1 MNHEY, CDR2 SVGAGI.

This chain uses TRBV19 with TRBJ2-6; unclear D gene. The CDR3 length is 16 residues. CDR1 LNHDA and CDR2 SQIVND come from the germline V gene (reference sequence). Trimming cost V 2 bases and J 2 bases, with 10 bases left between them. The CDR3 DNA is TGTGCCAGTAGTATACTCCTCATTGCTGGGGCCAACGTCCTGACTTTC. Amino acid sequence: CASSILLIAGANVLTF.

This clone was picked up a small number of times. This chain uses TRBV19 with TRBJ1-2, with TRBD1 matching 9 bases. V gave up 6 bases and J gave up 8 bases; unmatched junction bases: 7. The CDR3 runs to 13 residues. CDR1 is LNHDA and CDR2 is SQIVND in the germline V gene (reference sequence). The CDR3 DNA reads as TGTGCCAGTAGACTTCCGGGACAGGGCGGCTACACCTTC. Protein product: CASRLPGQGGYTF. Based on the CDR3 plus reference TRBV19 and TRBJ1-2, the full variable domain is DGGITQSPKYLFRKEGQNVTLSCEQNLNHDAMYWYRQDPGQGLRLIYYSQIVNDFQKGDIAEGYSVSREKKESFPLTVTSAQKNPTAFYLCASRLPGQGGYTFGSGTRLTVV.

The chain couples TRBV13 to TRBJ2-1, with 12 bases fitting TRBD2. Per germline, CDR1 PRHDT and CDR2 FYEKMQ (reference sequence). The CDR3 extends over 16 amino acids. With 4 bases clipped from V and 8 bases from J, the junction kept 9 bases outside the gene matches. The CDR3 DNA sequence: TGTGCCAGCAGCTCATACTCAGCTAGCGGGGGGGATGAGCAGTTCTTC. Translation gives CASSSYSASGGDEQFF.

The rearrangement uses TRBV13 and TRBJ1-2; D is possibly TRBD1 (5 bases). Looked up from germline, CDR1 is PRHDT and CDR2 is FYEKMQ (reference sequence). The CDR3 covers 13 residues. Trimming removed 6 bases at V and 8 bases at J, with 16 bases between. This chain's CDR3 is CASRKIPGRGYTF. CDR3 bases: TGTGCCAGCAGGAAAATCCCGGGACGCGGCTACACCTTC.

This clone was seen just once. This chain links TRBV19 with TRBJ2-7; 10 bases align to TRBD1. The CDR3 runs to 15 residues. The V gene's germline CDR1 is LNHDA and CDR2 SQIVND (reference sequence). V dropped 3 bases and J dropped 3; count of bases not matched to a gene: 5. The CDR3 nucleotides are TGTGCCAGTAGTATGGTAGGGACAGGGGTCTACGAGCAGTACTTC. This encodes CASSMVGTGVYEQYF.

This chain uses TRBV4-1 with TRBJ1-5; the match to TRBD1 covers 10 bases. Trimming removed 1 base from V and 9 bases from J; junction bases left unmatched: 12. The CDR3 spans 17 residues. Per germline, CDR1 MGHRA and CDR2 YSYEKL. CDR3 sequence: CASSQGPGDRGTLPQHF. The CDR3 DNA sequence: TGCGCCAGCAGCCAAGGACCGGGGGACAGGGGTACGTTGCCCCAGCATTTT.

In its sample, this clone ranks as medium-sized. The genes are TRBV28 and TRBJ2-7; 10 bases are shared with TRBD2. The CDR3 consists of 17 residues. V was clipped by 6 bases and J by 0 bases; unmatched bases: 11. Germline V gene data show CDR1 as MDHEN and CDR2 as SYDVKM. CDR3 in amino acids: CASSPTRRLAGSYEQYF. The CDR3 bases are TGTGCCAGCAGCCCCACACGACGACTAGCGGGCTCCTACGAGCAGTACTTC.

The chain employs TRBV14 and TRBJ2-3; D might be TRBD1 (6 bases). The V end was cut by 4 bases, the J end by 1 base, with 12 bases between. CDR1 SGHDN and CDR2 FVKESK come from the germline V gene. This CDR3 is built from 15 residues. The DNA of the CDR3 is TGTGCCAGCAGCCTCCGGGACACAGGCACAGATACGCAGTATTTT. Protein product: CASSLRDTGTDTQYF.

V gene TRBV11-1 combines with J gene TRBJ2-7; 7 bases agree with TRBD1. The CDR3 contains 13 residues. Germline assignment: CDR1 SGHAT and CDR2 FQDESV (reference sequence). The trim removed 8 bases at V and 0 bases at J, leaving 4 bases unmatched. CDR3 residues: CASGQVNSYEQYF. The CDR3, as DNA: TGTGCCAGCGGACAGGTAAACTCCTACGAGCAGTACTTC.